The rows below give T cell receptor beta chains drawn from one sample of a study of T cells in localized non-small cell lung cancer. Produced via immunoSEQ multiplex PCR; TCRdb's table is partial and in-frame only. Seen here are a few thousand clones, 21% observed once, and the top ten hold about a sixth. The source was normal lung tissue next to the tumor, collected before any cancer treatment. These receptors were obtained from a man aged 40 to 75 with stage I squamous cell lung carcinoma. Each CDR3 is given with its conserved first and last residue. A D gene is named only where the DNA matches it firmly. Not every row has a clone size; where given, it reads once, few, many or a size class.

clone_size,j_call,v_call,d_call,cdr3_aa,cdr3_nt
medium-sized,TRBJ1-2,TRBV11-3,NA,CASSLLTGGDGYTF,TGTGCCAGCAGCCTCCTGACAGGAGGGGATGGCTACACCTTC
few,TRBJ2-5,TRBV28,NA,CASSFTGKSLKTQYF,TGTGCCAGCAGTTTTACAGGGAAGTCCTTAAAGACCCAGTACTTC
NA,TRBJ1-5,TRBV6-8,NA,CASSLVGRGGQPQHF,TGTGCCAGCAGCCTAGTGGGGCGGGGTGGGCAGCCCCAGCATTTT
NA,TRBJ1-5,TRBV19,NA,CASSMNRPGGQPQHF,TGTGCCAGTAGTATGAACAGGCCGGGGGGTCAGCCCCAGCATTTT
NA,TRBJ1-1,TRBV11-3,NA,CASSYRAGSSTEAFF,TGTGCCAGCAGCTATAGGGCCGGATCTTCCACTGAAGCTTTCTTT
NA,TRBJ1-4,TRBV9,TRBD1,CASSASGTGGEKLFF,TGTGCCAGCAGCGCCTCCGGGACAGGGGGGGAAAAACTGTTTTTT
NA,TRBJ1-1,TRBV29-1,NA,CSVVFLNTEAFF,TGCAGCGTTGTGTTTCTGAACACTGAAGCTTTCTTT
NA,TRBJ1-2,TRBV28,NA,CASSFGVVDGYTF,TGTGCCAGCAGTTTTGGGGTGGTGGATGGCTACACCTTC
NA,TRBJ2-2,TRBV29-1,NA,CSVLPEGGELFF,TGCAGCGTCCTCCCAGAAGGCGGGGAGCTGTTTTTT
few,TRBJ2-2,TRBV7-2,TRBD2,CASSLVQRESHGGELFF,TGTGCCAGCAGCTTAGTCCAGCGGGAGTCGCATGGCGGGGAGCTGTTTTTT
few,TRBJ2-1,TRBV6-8,NA,CASSPRLEGGLNEQFF,TGTGCCAGCAGTCCCCGTTTGGAGGGGGGGCTTAATGAGCAGTTCTTC
few,TRBJ1-1,TRBV23-1,NA,CASSQTVGTEAFF,TGCGCCAGCAGCCAGACGGTAGGGACTGAAGCTTTCTTT
NA,TRBJ2-7,TRBV6-8,TRBD2,CASSHSGRGYEQYF,TGTGCCAGCAGTCATAGCGGGAGGGGGTACGAGCAGTACTTC
NA,TRBJ2-1,TRBV6-8,TRBD2,CASSSRTSGRPPPNEQFF,TGTGCCAGCAGTTCCCGGACTAGCGGGAGGCCACCCCCCAATGAGCAGTTCTTC
NA,TRBJ2-3,TRBV19,TRBD2,CASSIEGLAGLTDTQYF,TGTGCCAGTAGTATAGAAGGACTAGCGGGATTAACAGATACGCAGTATTTT
few,TRBJ1-2,TRBV11-3,NA,CASSPSGTGLYGYTF,TGTGCCAGCAGCCCCTCCGGGACGGGGCTCTATGGCTACACCTTC
NA,TRBJ2-2,TRBV6-8,NA,CASSYSSQSWGGELFF,TGTGCCAGCAGTTACTCGAGTCAGTCCTGGGGCGGGGAGCTGTTTTTT
medium-sized,TRBJ2-7,TRBV29-1,NA,CSVVVADAVYEQYF,TGCAGCGTTGTGGTAGCCGACGCCGTCTACGAGCAGTACTTC
NA,TRBJ2-2,TRBV18,TRBD1,CASSVSGTGNTGELFF,TGTGCCAGCTCAGTCTCCGGGACAGGGAACACCGGGGAGCTGTTTTTT
NA,TRBJ2-3,TRBV19,TRBD1,CASSPRTGEGTQYF,TGTGCCAGTAGTCCAAGGACAGGCGAAGGCACGCAGTATTTT
few,TRBJ2-7,TRBV11-3,NA,CASSPAVEAYEQYF,TGTGCCAGCAGCCCCGCAGTCGAAGCCTACGAGCAGTACTTC
NA,TRBJ2-7,TRBV19,NA,CASGGPILLEQYF,TGTGCCAGTGGGGGCCCCATTCTTCTGGAGCAGTACTTC
large,TRBJ2-1,TRBV6-8,TRBD1,CASSPQTGTYNEQFF,TGTGCCAGCAGTCCGCAGACAGGGACCTACAATGAGCAGTTCTTC
medium-sized,TRBJ2-7,TRBV9,TRBD2,CASSVGLADEQYF,TGTGCCAGCAGCGTCGGACTAGCAGACGAGCAGTACTTC
once,TRBJ2-3,TRBV19,TRBD2,CASSGGSGGKDTQYF,TGTGCCAGTAGCGGGGGGAGCGGGGGGAAAGATACGCAGTATTTT
few,TRBJ2-1,TRBV6-8,TRBD2,CASSDDSGGSYNEQFF,TGTGCCAGCAGTGACGATAGCGGGGGCTCCTACAATGAGCAGTTCTTC
few,TRBJ1-2,TRBV9,TRBD1,CASSTGAGEGYTF,TGTGCCAGCAGCACAGGGGCAGGGGAAGGCTACACCTTC
medium-sized,TRBJ2-1,TRBV9,NA,CASSEAPTDNEQFF,TGTGCCAGCAGTGAAGCGCCGACAGACAATGAGCAGTTCTTC
few,TRBJ2-7,TRBV18,NA,CASSPADANPREQYF,TGTGCCAGCTCCCCTGCGGACGCGAATCCGCGTGAGCAGTACTTC
NA,TRBJ1-4,TRBV25-1,NA,CASSETGTNEKLFF,TGTGCCAGCAGTGAAACAGGTACTAATGAAAAACTGTTTTTT
NA,TRBJ1-1,TRBV6-8,TRBD1,CASRTSVRGRVTEAFF,TGTGCCAGCAGGACCTCGGTTAGGGGGCGGGTCACTGAAGCTTTCTTT
NA,TRBJ2-7,TRBV29-1,TRBD2,CSVAGLAGDDEGPYEQYF,TGCAGCGTTGCGGGACTAGCGGGAGACGATGAGGGGCCCTACGAGCAGTACTTC
medium-sized,TRBJ2-3,TRBV23-1,NA,CADAESSTDTQYF,TGCGCCGATGCGGAGTCTAGCACAGATACGCAGTATTTT
few,TRBJ1-1,TRBV28,NA,CASSFSWIEGTEAFF,TGTGCCAGCAGTTTTTCGTGGATTGAGGGCACTGAAGCTTTCTTT
NA,TRBJ1-1,TRBV11-3,NA,CASSLGQGYTEAFF,TGTGCCAGCAGCTTGGGGCAGGGGTACACTGAAGCTTTCTTT
NA,TRBJ1-6,TRBV6-8,NA,CATLGSSYNSPLHF,TGTGCCACCCTAGGGAGCTCCTATAATTCACCCCTCCACTTT
medium-sized,TRBJ1-1,TRBV11-3,NA,CASSLVRVMNTEAFF,TGTGCCAGCAGCTTAGTTCGGGTTATGAACACTGAAGCTTTCTTT
few,TRBJ1-6,TRBV6-8,TRBD1,CASSATGGPPLHF,TGTGCCAGCAGTGCAACAGGGGGACCACCCCTCCACTTT
medium-sized,TRBJ2-3,TRBV11-3,NA,CASSLEGLQSTDTQYF,TGTGCCAGCAGCTTGGAGGGACTCCAAAGCACAGATACGCAGTATTTT
few,TRBJ2-4,TRBV19,NA,CASSIQGIQYF,TGTGCCAGTAGTATTCAGGGCATTCAGTACTTC
NA,TRBJ1-1,TRBV6-8,NA,CATNGGLTEAFF,TGTGCCACTAACGGGGGGCTCACTGAAGCTTTCTTT
once,TRBJ2-1,TRBV5-1,NA,CASSQILDSGDEQFF,TGCGCCAGCAGCCAGATATTGGATTCTGGGGATGAGCAGTTCTTC
NA,TRBJ1-5,TRBV9,NA,CASSEFPDTSNQPQHF,TGTGCCAGCAGTGAATTTCCCGACACTAGCAATCAGCCCCAGCATTTT
NA,TRBJ1-2,TRBV6-8,TRBD1,CASLEAGGTAGYTF,TGTGCCAGCTTGGAGGCAGGGGGTACGGCTGGCTACACCTTC
NA,TRBJ1-1,TRBV6-8,NA,CASRAPNTEAFF,TGTGCCAGCAGAGCTCCGAACACTGAAGCTTTCTTT
few,TRBJ2-5,TRBV11-3,NA,CASRRPKGGPEQTQYF,TGTGCCAGCAGGCGGCCGAAAGGGGGGCCGGAGCAGACCCAGTACTTC
NA,TRBJ2-2,TRBV6-8,NA,CASSYTDTGELFF,TGTGCCAGCAGTTACACGGACACCGGGGAGCTGTTTTTT
few,TRBJ2-3,TRBV6-8,TRBD2,CAISQRGAPTDTQYF,TGTGCCATCAGCCAGCGGGGGGCACCCACAGATACGCAGTATTTT
once,TRBJ2-7,TRBV10-2,TRBD2,CASSGTSGGYEQYF,TGCGCCAGCAGTGGGACTAGCGGGGGCTACGAGCAGTACTTC
few,TRBJ2-5,TRBV19,NA,CASSITKSDGEWETQYF,TGTGCCAGTAGTATTACGAAATCTGACGGTGAATGGGAGACCCAGTACTTC
NA,TRBJ2-2,TRBV28,TRBD2,CASSATSGSHGELFF,TGTGCCAGCAGTGCAACTAGCGGGAGCCACGGGGAGCTGTTTTTT
large,TRBJ2-7,TRBV29-1,NA,CSVEEGGRYEQYF,TGCAGCGTGGAAGAGGGTGGGAGATACGAGCAGTACTTC
NA,TRBJ2-1,TRBV6-8,NA,CASRWTRQKIANEQFF,TGTGCCAGCAGGTGGACGAGGCAGAAGATAGCCAATGAGCAGTTCTTC
NA,TRBJ2-1,TRBV11-3,NA,CASRDSSSYNEQFF,TGTGCCAGCAGGGACAGCAGCTCCTACAATGAGCAGTTCTTC
few,TRBJ2-7,TRBV28,TRBD1,CASSARGQAADF,TGTGCCAGCAGTGCACGCGGACAGGCCGCGGACTTC